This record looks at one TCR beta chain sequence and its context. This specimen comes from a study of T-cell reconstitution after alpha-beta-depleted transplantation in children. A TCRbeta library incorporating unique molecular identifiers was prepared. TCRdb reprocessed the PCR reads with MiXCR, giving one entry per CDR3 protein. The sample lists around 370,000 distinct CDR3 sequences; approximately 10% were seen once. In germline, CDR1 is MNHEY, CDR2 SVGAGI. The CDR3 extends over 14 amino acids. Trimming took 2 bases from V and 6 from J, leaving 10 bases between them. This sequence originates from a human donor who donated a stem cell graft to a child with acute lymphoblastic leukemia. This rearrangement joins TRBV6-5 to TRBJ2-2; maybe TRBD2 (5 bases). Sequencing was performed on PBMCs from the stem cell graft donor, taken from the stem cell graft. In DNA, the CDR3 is TGTGCCAGCAGTTACGGCGCGGGCCCCGGGGAGCTGTTTTTT. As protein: CASSYGAGPGELFF.